This TCR beta chain derives from a study of response to subunit inactivated influenza vaccine. Study findings and constraints: Each seasonal influenza vaccination, the authors suggested, recruits few new T cells.

CDR3 size: 16 residues. Germline CDR1 DFQATT, CDR2 SNEGSKA (reference sequence). The J segment lost 4 bases and the V segment lost 0 bases, leaving 6 bases of the junction unmatched. Each CDR3 protein gets one entry after TCRdb re-called the RT-PCR reads with MiXCR. The table lists 800,000 to 1,000,000 distinct CDR3 sequences, about 20% of them singletons. Concerning this clonotype itself: The target antigen is unknown.

The rearrangement links TRBV20-1 to TRBJ2-1, with TRBD2 matching 10 bases. The sequencing here drew on PBMCs from blood, taken about 5 days after vaccination. The source is a man aged 50 or older who received an inactivated influenza vaccine. CDR3 sequence reads: CSARDLTSGTYNEQFF. The DNA for the CDR3 is TGCAGTGCTAGAGATCTAACTAGCGGGACTTACAATGAGCAGTTCTTC.